This TCR beta chain was sequenced in a study of STAT5B mutations in CD4+ large granular lymphocyte leukemia. Concerning this clone itself: What it binds is unknown.

The assay was immunoSEQ multiplex PCR, and TCRdb's table has in-frame clones only and misses some. The data hold some 32,000 clones, with around four fifths observed a single time. Whole-study findings and limits: Data were not HLA-matched across samples.

Trimming at V came to 5 bases and at J to 4 bases, leaving 15 bases not matched to a gene. CDR3 length equals 18 residues. The V gene's germline CDR1 is SGHRS and CDR2 YFSETQ. This sequence was found in a human donor in good health. The genes are TRBV5-1 and TRBJ2-6; 7 bases align to TRBD1. Sequenced input: CD4+ T cells from blood buffy coats. DNA of the CDR3: TGCGCCAGCAGTATTACAGGGGTTACAGGCTCCGGGGCCAACGTCCTGACTTTC. This gives the protein CASSITGVTGSGANVLTF.